This T cell receptor beta chain was profiled in a study of shared clonotypes between healthy human individuals. CDR1 and CDR2 from the germline V gene are KGHSH and LQKENI. The CDR3 spans 15 residues. V shed 3 bases, J shed 7 bases, and the junction held 5 bases outside the gene matches. Sequenced by immunoSEQ multiplex PCR; TCRdb stores in-frame clones only, minus some. The table lists about 1 million clones, about 80% of them singletons. The source material was memory CD4+ T cells sorted from blood. Subset in this sample: CD45RA-negative fraction. This clonotype originated in a man between 18 and 35 years old in good health. The V gene is TRBV18, the J gene TRBJ1-6; 8 positions agree with TRBD1. CDR3 bases: TGTGCCAGCTCACCGCCACGGGACAGGAATTCACCCCTCCACTTT. This translates into CASSPPRDRNSPLHF.